The 30 T cell receptor beta chains presented below share a single source sample, sequenced in a study of blood T cell repertoires in COVID-19. The protocol was immunoSEQ multiplex PCR, while the TCRdb copy is restricted to in-frame clones and leaves out a portion. The sample has about 120,000 clones; around nine tenths are singletons. Sequencing was performed on peripheral blood. The receptors were sampled from a woman between 65 and 79 years old who had recovered from COVID-19.

The gene calls are TRBV5-4 and TRBJ2-2, with a possible D match to TRBD1 (7 bases). The V gene lost 6 bases and the J gene lost 6 bases, with 24 bases spanning the gap. This CDR3 is 17 amino acids long. Germline-derived CDR1 and CDR2 are SGHNT and YYREEE (reference sequence). The CDR3 bases are TGTGCCAGCACCCAACGACGGGGCAGGGGGGCTTCCGGGGAGCTGTTTTTT. It encodes CASTQRRGRGASGELFF. Full variable domain (outside the CDR3, taken from reference TRBV5-4 and TRBJ2-2): ETGVTQSPTHLIKTRGQQVTLRCSSQSGHNTVSWYQQALGQGPQFIFQYYREEENGRGNFPPRFSGLQFPNYSSELNVNALELDDSALYLCASTQRRGRGASGELFFGEGSRLTVL.

The rearrangement joins TRBV28 to TRBJ2-7; 10 nucleotides line up with TRBD1. The V and J ends lost 4 bases and 3 bases, in that order; junction bases with no gene match: 9. Germline V gene data show CDR1 as MDHEN and CDR2 as SYDVKM. CDR3 length: 16 residues. The CDR3 DNA sequence: TGTGCCAGCAGTTCTCGGACAGGGGGTGGGGTCTACGAGCAGTACTTC. Translated: CASSSRTGGGVYEQYF.

The CDR3 protein is CASSLGQGARRQPQHF. In nucleotides, the CDR3 is TGTGCCAGCAGCTTAGGTCAGGGGGCAAGGCGTCAGCCCCAGCATTTT. The J gene is TRBJ1-5, the V gene TRBV7-2; 8 bases align to TRBD1. The CDR3 loop spans 16 amino acids. From germline, CDR1 is SGHTA and CDR2 FQGNSA. V lost 1 base, J lost 6 bases, and 8 bases stayed unmatched.

The V gene is TRBV12-3 or TRBV12-4, the J gene TRBJ1-5, with a weak D call TRBD1 (6 bases). The CDR3 loop spans 13 amino acids. The V and J ends lost 4 bases and 4 bases respectively, with 8 bases between them. The CDR3 DNA reads as TGTGCCAGCAGTTCGACAGGAAATCAGCCCCAGCATTTT. It specifies CASSSTGNQPQHF.

This clone showed up just once. The V call is TRBV4-3, the J call TRBJ2-7, with D perhaps matching TRBD1 (6 bases). This CDR3 region has 17 residues. Trimming took off 4 bases at V and 5 bases at J, with 24 bases between the two ends. Germline CDR1 reads LGHNA; CDR2 reads YSLEER. CDR3 sequence reads: CASSPGRGRVKPHEQYF. DNA for the CDR3: TGCGCCAGCAGCCCGGGCAGGGGACGAGTTAAGCCCCACGAGCAGTACTTC.

This chain uses TRBV7-7 with TRBJ2-7; 8 bases map to TRBD2. Germline CDR1 reads SSHAT; CDR2 reads FNYEAQ (reference sequence). The CDR3 spans 15 residues. The J segment lost 2 bases and the V segment lost 1 base, leaving 4 bases of the junction unmatched. CDR3 coding DNA: TGTGCCAGCAGCTTAGGGACGGGAGGGCCCTACGAGCAGTACTTC. This codes for CASSLGTGGPYEQYF.

The chain has TRBV7-2 and TRBJ2-3; no reliable D call. The germline V gene encodes CDR1 SGHTA and CDR2 FQGNSA. V was pared by 5 bases and J by 4 bases, with 7 bases between. The CDR3 runs 12 residues. The DNA of the CDR3 is TGTGCCAGCAGCCTTAGTGCAGATACGCAGTATTTT. Residues: CASSLSADTQYF.

The gene calls are TRBV5-1 and TRBJ2-5; 11 bases are shared with TRBD2. The J segment lost 4 bases and the V segment lost 2 bases, leaving 4 bases of the junction unmatched. This CDR3 comprises 15 residues. The germline CDR1 and CDR2 sequences are SGHRS and YFSETQ. The CDR3 nucleotides read TGCGCCAGCAGCTTCGGGACTAGCGGCGGAGAGACCCAGTACTTC. Translating gives CASSFGTSGGETQYF.

The chain links TRBV28 to TRBJ2-6; D is uncertain. V shed 3 bases and J shed 0 bases, with 6 bases lying between them. Germline CDR1 reads MDHEN; CDR2 reads SYDVKM. The CDR3 runs 15 residues. Here the CDR3 DNA reads TGTGCCAGCAGTTTTTACATCTCTGGGGCCAACGTCCTGACTTTC. Translation gives CASSFYISGANVLTF.

The chain carries TRBV21-1 and TRBJ1-5; the D call of TRBD1 is as the table states it, not checked on the DNA. TRBV21-1 is marked as a pseudogene. CDR3 length equals 16 residues. The CDR3 sequence is CASSPRQGAGNQPQHF. CDR3 bases: TGTGCCAGCAGCCCAAGACAGGGGGCGGGCAATCAGCCCCAGCATTTT.

The chain couples TRBV27 to TRBJ1-6; tentatively, D is TRBD1 (6 bases). The CDR3 contains 14 residues. CDR1 MNHEY and CDR2 SMNVEV come from the germline V gene (reference sequence). V was shortened by 4 bases and J by 7 bases, with 11 bases between the two germline ends. The CDR3 reads CASSSTGWNSPLHF. The CDR3 nucleotides are TGTGCCAGCAGTTCCACAGGGTGGAATTCACCCCTCCACTTT.

This chain links TRBV7-9 with TRBJ1-1; D call uncertain. Germline assignment: CDR1 SEHNR and CDR2 FQNEAQ (reference sequence). V was trimmed by 4 bases and J by 1 base, leaving 13 bases between them. The CDR3 totals 15 residues. CDR3 nucleotides: TGTGCCAGCAGCTCACTCCGTACAGCGAACACTGAAGCTTTCTTT. This gives the protein CASSSLRTANTEAFF.

The chain employs TRBV7-9 and TRBJ1-5; 7 nucleotides line up with TRBD1. The germline V gene has CDR1 SEHNR and CDR2 FQNEAQ (reference sequence). V shed 5 bases and J 2 bases; nucleotides not matched to a gene: 6. The CDR3 spans 15 residues. The CDR3 DNA reads as TGTGCCAGCAGCCCCGACAGGGTGGGCAATCAGCCCCAGCATTTT. This sequence encodes CASSPDRVGNQPQHF.

V gene TRBV4-3 combines with J gene TRBJ2-3; D may be TRBD2 (6 bases). Germline V gives CDR1 LGHNA, CDR2 YSLEER. V was trimmed by 0 bases and J by 1 base, leaving 11 bases between them. The CDR3 has 16 amino acids. The CDR3 loop reads CASSQDFASGTDTQYF. In nucleotides, the CDR3 is TGCGCCAGCAGCCAAGATTTTGCTAGCGGCACAGATACGCAGTATTTT.

The chain employs TRBV6-2 or TRBV6-3 and TRBJ2-5; D ambiguous. The CDR3 is made up of 12 amino acids. CDR1 and CDR2 from the germline V gene are MNHEY and SVGEGT. V lost 5 bases and J 4 bases, leaving 8 bases between the germline ends. The DNA for the CDR3 is TGTGCCAGCAGTCGTCGGGTAGAGACCCAGTACTTC. It translates to CASSRRVETQYF.

The DNA for the CDR3 is TGTGCCAGCAGTTTCAACGATCGACTAGCGCAGTTCTTC. It codes for CASSFNDRLAQFF. This chain uses TRBV28 with TRBJ2-1; 7 nucleotides agree with TRBD2. CDR1 is MDHEN, CDR2 SYDVKM, per germline. The CDR3 length is 13 residues. The J segment lost 12 bases and the V segment lost 3 bases, leaving 8 bases of the junction unmatched.

The rearrangement uses TRBV28 and TRBJ2-7, with 8 nucleotides matching TRBD1. This CDR3 spans 15 amino acids. J gave up 5 bases and V 5 bases, and 11 bases lay outside the gene matches. The germline V gene has CDR1 MDHEN and CDR2 SYDVKM. The CDR3 region is CASSPAGQGAHEQYF. In DNA form, the CDR3 reads TGTGCCAGCAGTCCCGCAGGCCAGGGGGCACACGAGCAGTACTTC.

CDR3 in amino acids: CASSLYGTSGTSSYNEQFF. CDR3 sequence (DNA): TGTGCCAGCAGCTTATACGGGACTAGCGGGACGAGCTCCTACAATGAGCAGTTCTTC. V is TRBV7-3 and J is TRBJ2-1, with TRBD2 matching over 13 bases. The germline CDR1 and CDR2 sequences are SGHTA and FQGTGA. The CDR3 is 19 residues long. V was pared by 2 bases and J by 0 bases, with 7 bases of the junction left unmatched.

CDR3 sequence reads: CASSLGQTDTQYF. CDR3 DNA sequence: TGTGCCAGTAGTCTGGGACAGACAGATACGCAGTATTTT. The chain has TRBV19 and TRBJ2-3; 7 nucleotides align to TRBD1. V trimming: 5 bases; J trimming: 3 bases; junction bases outside the gene matches: 2. Germline CDR1 is LNHDA and CDR2 is SQIVND (reference sequence). CDR3 length equals 13 residues.

The chain links TRBV19 to TRBJ2-6, with D unclear. Trimming shortened V by 3 bases and J by 2 bases, and 14 bases separated the two germline ends. The germline V gene encodes CDR1 LNHDA and CDR2 SQIVND (reference sequence). The CDR3 is made up of 17 amino acids. The CDR3 region has the DNA TGTGCCAGTAGTATTGGTCCCCGGGTTGCTGGGGCCAACGTCCTGACTTTC. Protein sequence: CASSIGPRVAGANVLTF. Combining the CDR3 with reference TRBV19 and TRBJ2-6 gives the whole variable domain DGGITQSPKYLFRKEGQNVTLSCEQNLNHDAMYWYRQDPGQGLRLIYYSQIVNDFQKGDIAEGYSVSREKKESFPLTVTSAQKNPTAFYLCASSIGPRVAGANVLTFGAGSRLTVL.

J is TRBJ1-2 and V is TRBV15, with TRBD1 matching over 11 bases. The CDR3 spans 16 residues. Trimming took 5 bases from V and 8 from J; bases not matched to a gene: 13. In germline, CDR1 is LNHNV, CDR2 YYDKDF (reference sequence). The CDR3 sequence is CATSGDEWDRGGGYTF. As DNA, the CDR3 is TGTGCCACCAGCGGTGACGAATGGGACAGGGGGGGCGGCTACACCTTC.

This sequence joins TRBV6-2 or TRBV6-3 and TRBJ2-5; 7 nucleotides agree with TRBD2. Trimming took 2 bases from V and 1 from J; bases not matched to a gene: 7. Germline V gene sequence: CDR1 MNHEY, CDR2 SVGEGT. The CDR3 loop spans 16 amino acids. DNA for the CDR3: TGTGCCAGCAGTTACAGTCTAGCGGAATCCCAAGAGACCCAGTACTTC. The encoded protein is CASSYSLAESQETQYF.

This clone has only one observation. This chain links TRBV3-1 (or the pseudogene TRBV3-2) with TRBJ2-2, with D perhaps TRBD1 (6 bases). The germline gives CDR1 LGHDT, CDR2 YNNKEL (reference sequence). This CDR3 has 14 amino acids. Trimming left V 3 bases short and J 7 bases short, with 12 bases between. CDR3 bases: TGTGCCAGCAGCCAGACAGGAGCCCGCGGGGAGCTGTTTTTT. Residues: CASSQTGARGELFF.

DNA for the CDR3: TGCGCCAGCAGCCCCTTTGGAGGGGAGCGGGATACGCAGTATTTT. Protein product: CASSPFGGERDTQYF. The chain links TRBV5-1 to TRBJ2-3, with D maybe TRBD2 (6 bases). Germline assignment: CDR1 SGHRS and CDR2 YFSETQ. V lost 4 bases and J 6 bases, leaving 18 bases between the germline ends. CDR3 size: 15 residues.

V usage is TRBV4-1 and J usage is TRBJ2-3; D unclear. Trimming stripped 5 bases from V and 6 bases from J, with 9 bases between. The length of the CDR3 is 12 residues. Germline CDR1 and CDR2: MGHRA and YSYEKL. The CDR3 sequence: CASSGPMDTQYF. CDR3 coding DNA: TGCGCCAGCAGCGGGCCGATGGATACGCAGTATTTT.

This clone was seen only once. The rearrangement links TRBV7-7 to TRBJ2-5; D perhaps matches TRBD2 (6 bases). V was trimmed by 0 bases and J by 5 bases, leaving 13 bases between them. The CDR3 contains 15 residues. The germline gives CDR1 SSHAT, CDR2 FNYEAQ (reference sequence). For the CDR3, the DNA is TGTGCCAGCAGCTTAGCTGCGGGAAGGCCGGAGACCCAGTACTTC. It yields the protein CASSLAAGRPETQYF.

The chain is built from TRBV4-3 and TRBJ1-2; D may be TRBD1 (6 bases). This CDR3 region has 16 residues. From germline, CDR1 is LGHNA and CDR2 YSLEER. The germline V and J ends were trimmed by 4 bases and 4 bases, with 19 bases remaining between them. CDR3 nucleotide sequence: TGCGCCAGCAGCCTATATTACGGGGGGGGCGGCTATGGCTACACCTTC. It specifies CASSLYYGGGGYGYTF.

Here the CDR3 DNA reads TGCGCCAGCAGCTCACAGACAGGGGGCCTGGTCGGGGAGCTGTTTTTT. It encodes CASSSQTGGLVGELFF. The genes are TRBV5-1 and TRBJ2-2; 10 nucleotides align to TRBD1. CDR3 length: 16 residues. Germline V lookup: CDR1 SGHRS, CDR2 YFSETQ. V shed 3 bases, J shed 7 bases, and the junction held 9 bases outside the gene matches.

The CDR3 DNA sequence: TGTGCCAGCAGCCCCGGGACAGTTCGTCAGCCCCAGCATTTT. Encoded protein: CASSPGTVRQPQHF. The chain carries TRBV4-2 and TRBJ1-5; 7 bases are a match to TRBD1. Germline V gives CDR1 LGHNA, CDR2 YNFKEQ. This CDR3 has 14 amino acids. Trimming at V came to 4 bases and at J to 6 bases, leaving 6 bases not matched to a gene.

V gene TRBV5-6 combines with J gene TRBJ2-2; 7 bases fit TRBD2. V trimming: 4 bases; J trimming: 7 bases; junction bases outside the gene matches: 10. Germline CDR1 and CDR2: SGHDT and YYEEEE. This CDR3 is 15 amino acids long. The CDR3 DNA reads as TGTGCCAGCAGCGGTGAGATCAGGGAGGGCGGGGAGCTGTTTTTT. It specifies CASSGEIREGGELFF.